This T cell receptor beta chain was identified in a study of T cell clonality in common variable immunodeficiency. This clone was observed many times. Antigen specificity is unknown. General observations from the study: Fewer TCRbeta clones were shared among CVID subjects than controls. Repertoire-complication correlations in CVID were limited by patient heterogeneity.

Profiled with immunoSEQ multiplex PCR; TCRdb holds only in-frame clones, not every one. Altogether about 43,000 clones were found in the sample, and no singletons occur. Most patients and controls had Caucasian heritage. Sequencing used peripheral blood mononuclear cells. The clonotype originates from a person aged 18 to 75 in good health.

Partial CDR3 DNA: TGTGCCAGCAGCTTAGGGACATTGAACGAG. Its translation: CASSLGTLNE. The whole CDR3 is CASSLGTLNEQYF. This rearrangement joins TRBV7-2 to TRBJ2-7; D perhaps matches TRBD1 (5 bases). From the germline J gene comes the end of the CDR3, since the read stops 3 residues before it. The germline gives CDR1 SGHTA, CDR2 FQGNSA. This CDR3 comprises 13 residues. V was cut by 1 base and J by 5 bases, with 9 bases left in between.